This T cell receptor (beta chain) was recovered during a study of CD8 T cells in Susac syndrome. Study observations and caveats: The number of individuals included in the study's TCR sequencing and HLA analysis was acknowledged as relatively small.

V lost 1 base to trimming and J lost 4 bases, with 13 bases between them. Germline CDR1 reads DFQATT; CDR2 reads SNEGSKA (reference sequence). The CDR3 has 14 residues. From blood CD8+ and CD4+ T cells, TCR beta sequences were generated. Matching for age and sex applied to the controls, who were healthy donors. 0.5 to 1 ug RNA was reverse transcribed with random hexamers. The CDR3 of TCR beta was amplified by immunoSEQ multiplex PCR across 54 Vbeta and 13 Jbeta. TCRdb fed the immunoSEQ multiplex PCR reads into MiXCR, producing one record per CDR3 protein. The sample holds roughly 110,000 distinct CDR3 sequences; under 95% are singletons and the top ten take approximately 0.13%. A note on this clonotype: Its antigen remains unidentified.

The chain recombines TRBV20-1 with TRBJ2-5; D possibly uses TRBD1 or TRBD2 (5 bases each). Sample: CD8+ T cells from PBMCs. The sequence was obtained from a human donor in good health. Here the CDR3 DNA reads TGCAGTGCTAGAGGCCCGAGGGGTTCAGAGACCCAGTACTTC. Its translation is CSARGPRGSETQYF.